These T cell receptor beta chains were read from a single sample in a study of T cell responses to AZD1222 COVID-19 vaccine. Here immunoSEQ multiplex PCR was the method, and the copy in TCRdb shows in-frame clones only, minus some. In the table there are about 140,000 clones, 85% to 95% of which are singletons. Material: peripheral blood, obtained on day 0 of AZD1222 vaccination. The receptors derive from an adult in good health. Both conserved end residues are trimmed from each CDR3. The order of the fields is V gene, clone size, J gene, CDR3 protein. Only some rows state a clone size, as once, few, many or a class for expanded clones.

TRBV29-1	NA	TRBJ2-3	SGAGTGGFKSTQY
TRBV4-1	NA	TRBJ1-1	ASSHALDRGAEAF
TRBV5-1	NA	TRBJ1-2	ASSPTGGRDGYT
TRBV28	few	TRBJ1-5	ASSLVGGGQPQH
TRBV9	NA	TRBJ2-1	ASSVVRGPNPYNEQF
TRBV30	NA	TRBJ2-2	AWSSGGGASNTGELF
TRBV15	NA	TRBJ2-1	ATSSIAGGPYEQF
TRBV18	NA	TRBJ2-1	ASSTQEANEQF
TRBV5-1	NA	TRBJ2-7	ASSLDRGGDEQY
TRBV6-6	NA	TRBJ1-2	ASSFPGQGGGYGYT
TRBV29-1	NA	TRBJ1-6	SVQVTQGNSPLH
TRBV30	once	TRBJ2-7	AWTTEGAPGQY
TRBV15	NA	TRBJ2-2	ATSRPTSGRERELF
TRBV18	NA	TRBJ1-4	ASSPSTGFGEKLF
TRBV6-6	NA	TRBJ1-1	ASSHRLATAFGTEAF
TRBV27	NA	TRBJ2-7	ASSLVTGLSSEQY
TRBV2	NA	TRBJ1-2	ASSEAGSRSLVGYGYT
TRBV7-8	NA	TRBJ1-1	ASSLGQGAAF
TRBV10-1	NA	TRBJ2-2	ASSSGTSGRGTGELF
TRBV10-1	NA	TRBJ2-7	ASSEASPYEQY
TRBV5-5	NA	TRBJ2-2	ASSLFRPSERNTGELF
TRBV27	few	TRBJ2-7	ASSLLAGGASPYEQY